This paragraph reports one TCR beta chain. Germline V lookup: CDR1 SGHDT, CDR2 YYEEEE. The CDR3 is 18 residues long. Germline trimming cut 2 bases from V and 1 base from J; bases unmatched to any gene: 8. These data come from a study of cytomegalovirus exposure and HLA in healthy donors. PCR employed 60 Vbeta and 13 Jbeta primers. The assay was immunoSEQ multiplex PCR, and TCRdb's table has in-frame clones only and misses some. Of around 200,000 clones in the sample, 75% to 85% are singletons; the top ten hold 2% to 2.5%. The TCR was taken from a woman between 50 and 59 years old in good health and CMV-seronegative. The chain uses TRBV5-6 and TRBJ2-7, with 14 bases fitting TRBD2. The specimen sequenced was PBMCs. The DNA for the CDR3 is TGTGCCAGCAGCTTAGCGGGACTAGCGGGAGTATCGTCCTACGAGCAGTACTTC. It is translated as CASSLAGLAGVSSYEQYF.